The following is a T cell receptor (beta chain) sequence with its context. This clone was counted between two and nine times. There is no known antigen for this receptor. Qualities for individual bases were not recorded, and no much larger clone is one base off. CDR1 and CDR2 were assigned from the germline V gene as SGHDN and FVKESK. Spanning cysteine to phenylalanine, the CDR3 consists of 14 amino acids. CDR3 DNA is the only sequence kept; it has 42 bases, read in frame from the first base. V was cut back by 4 bases and J by 7 bases, leaving a gap of 14 bases between them. From each donor, a single peripheral blood sample of approximately 0.11 L on average was drawn into heparinised tubes. Naive, central memory, regulatory and stem cell-like memory CD4+ T cells were sorted on a BD FACSAria II using a panel including CD45RO, CCR7, CD25, CD127, CD95 and CD27. Purity was above 95% for every sorted population. PBMCs were isolated immediately by Lymphoprep density gradient centrifugation and stained directly without culture. So that batch effects would be minimized, each experiment stained and sorted samples in pairs, pairing one healthy donor with one patient.

This record belongs to a study of beta chain features in type 1 diabetes listed by TCRdb under 2018. Background on the whole study: Patients and healthy donors did not differ in mean age, gender distribution, total cell number or subset yield. A total of approximately 100 million sorted cells were examined across all samples, and the number of cells per subset was strongly correlated with RNA yield. The study compared the TCRB repertoires of sorted circulating CD4+ T cell subsets in recently diagnosed type 1 diabetes patients with those in matched healthy donors. Regulatory and stem cell-like memory subsets were isolated from only 8 patients and roughly 8 healthy donors, whereas naive and central memory subsets came from all 28 donors. The full study reports these points: Only small numbers of individuals were included in the HLA sub-analyses, which left unresolved whether HLA type had any influence on TCRB rearrangement. Because cDNA was sequenced instead of genomic DNA, highly expressing activated cells could be over-represented, though the groups showed no difference in activation or CD3 levels. Patients with type 1 diabetes made fewer insertions and deleted more nucleotides at VDJ recombination sites, implying thymic rearrangement abnormalities. Naive, central memory and regulatory TCRB repertoires appeared more similar among patients than among healthy donors. PCR might favor shorter templates, but patient and control samples were amplified and corrected together, so any skew would affect both groups equally. A moderate but significant shortening of TCRB CDR3 length was observed in type 1 diabetes patients in all four CD4+ subsets.

The entire amount of isolated RNA was reverse transcribed using the High Capacity cDNA Reverse Transcription Kit, so the sequenced TCRB transcripts were expressed ones. Deep immunoSEQ sequencing was applied to naive, central memory and regulatory T cell samples, giving an average of about 3.6 million total reads per sample. After sorted cells were lysed in RLT buffer, RNA was extracted with DNase-treated RNeasy Micro or Mini kits, with the choice depending on cell number. To prevent cross-contamination, each cell subset was processed individually, whereas patient and healthy donor samples were processed jointly. The immunoSEQ multiplex PCR was used to amplify TCRB sequences from cDNA, yielding 87-bp fragments that span the CDR3 region. Sequencing of the amplicons was done on the Illumina HiSeq platform. Processing in the source paper ran as follows. PCR bias was computationally corrected using synthetic template baselines, reads within Hamming distance 2 were collapsed, and singletons that could not be merged were discarded. Reads were aligned to IMGT to assign V, D and J genes, CDR3 length, and insertions or deletions at six rearrangement sites. Within each subset, clonotype counts were normalized to sorted cell number, and only after that were true diversity and Gini coefficients computed with the tcR R package. Repertoire sharing was quantified using the overlap coefficient calculated on TCRB nucleotide sequences. TCRdb holds this immuneACCESS table with in-frame rearrangements only. Some clones are missing; in checked studies, unresolved V genes explain under half, and the rest has no known cause. The V and J calls and clone size were taken over from that table, and D and trimming were inferred from the DNA. This sample is represented by 150,000 to 200,000 clones; approximately 9% of them were singletons. Roughly 2.5% of the sample is in the top ten clones.

The clonotype was recovered from a woman between 18 and 30 years old in good health. The chain uses TRBV14 and TRBJ2-1, with the D gene not confidently named. Sequencing used central memory CD4+ T cells from blood. The DNA is as follows: TGTGCCAGCAGCCCCCTGGTCCGTCGGAATGAGCAGTTCTTC. Translated, it reads CASSPLVRRNEQFF. The CDR3, completed at both ends by the reference TRBV14 and TRBJ2-1 genes, gives the full variable domain EAGVTQFPSHSVIEKGQTVTLRCDPISGHDNLYWYRRVMGKEIKFLLHFVKESKQDESGMPNNRFLAERTGGTYSTLKVQPAELEDSGVYFCASSPLVRRNEQFFGPGTRLTVL.